The 22 T cell receptor beta chains reported below all come from one sample, sequenced in a study of T-cell memory formation after mild COVID-19. TCRdb re-analysed the 5' RACE reads in MiXCR, keeping a single row per CDR3 protein. The sample has 400,000 or so distinct CDR3 sequences, over 15% seen once. Source material: PBMCs or a T cell subset sorted from them (not recorded which). These receptor sequences come from an adult woman who had mild COVID-19 (a few samples of this study predate the infection). Cell type and time point are not known.

V gene TRBV13 combines with J gene TRBJ2-1; TRBD1 or TRBD2 may be the D gene (5 bases each). The CDR3 contains 15 residues. V lost 5 bases and J 10 bases, leaving 21 bases between the germline ends. Germline values: CDR1 PRHDT, CDR2 FYEKMQ (reference sequence). The CDR3, as DNA: TGTGCCAGCAGCCCAGGGACGGTCAACGGCGGGGAGCAGTTCTTC. Translating gives CASSPGTVNGGEQFF.

This clonotype was counted between two and nine times. The chain has TRBV7-2 and TRBJ2-3; 8 nucleotides line up with TRBD2. Trimming took 5 bases from V and 1 from J; bases not matched to a gene: 5. CDR1 and CDR2 from the germline V gene are SGHTA and FQGNSA. The CDR3 runs to 15 residues. The CDR3 sequence: CASSRGGGGTDTQYF. The CDR3 coding sequence is TGTGCCAGCAGCCGGGGGGGAGGGGGCACAGATACGCAGTATTTT.

This clonotype was seen many times. The chain uses TRBV7-9 and TRBJ2-1; perhaps TRBD2 as D (5 bases). V shed 4 bases and J shed 10 bases, with 11 bases lying between them. This CDR3 is 12 amino acids long. CDR1 and CDR2 (germline): SEHNR, FQNEAQ (reference sequence). CDR3: CASSSEPGEQFF. The CDR3 DNA follows: TGTGCCAGCAGCTCTGAACCGGGAGAGCAGTTCTTC.

The rearrangement joins TRBV29-1 to TRBJ2-7; no clear D gene. Between the trimmed V and J ends, which lost 4 bases and 6 bases, there was a span of 13 bases. The CDR3 contains 12 residues. Germline CDR1 reads SQVTM; CDR2 reads ANQGSEA. In DNA, the CDR3 is TGCAGCGTTGTGGCTACCCCGGGCGAGCAGTACTTC. It is translated as CSVVATPGEQYF.

The chain joins TRBV7-9 to TRBJ2-6, with 12 bases identical to TRBD2. Germline V gene data show CDR1 as SEHNR and CDR2 as FQNEAQ (reference sequence). There are 18 residues in the CDR3. V lost 6 bases, J lost 0 bases, and 6 bases stayed unmatched. The CDR3 here is CASSKGLAGNSGANVLTF. Written as DNA, the CDR3 is TGTGCCAGCAGTAAAGGACTAGCGGGGAACTCTGGGGCCAACGTCCTGACTTTC.

V is TRBV5-1 and J is TRBJ2-4, with a weak D call TRBD1 (5 bases). V lost 4 bases and J lost 2, with 13 bases in between. Germline V lookup: CDR1 SGHRS, CDR2 YFSETQ. The CDR3 runs to 15 residues. CDR3 sequence: CASSTQGLTKNIQYF. The CDR3 nucleotides are TGCGCCAGCAGCACCCAGGGCTTGACCAAAAACATTCAGTACTTC.

There are a few counts of this clonotype. The chain joins TRBV25-1 to TRBJ2-5; D might be TRBD1 (6 bases). The CDR3 is made up of 13 amino acids. The V and J ends lost 3 bases and 2 bases respectively, with 7 bases between them. From germline, CDR1 is MGHDK and CDR2 SYGVNS. CDR3 nucleotides: TGTGCCAGCAGTGAGGACAGTCAAGAGACCCAGTACTTC. Translating it yields CASSEDSQETQYF.

The V and J genes are TRBV7-3 and TRBJ2-3; possible D gene TRBD2, 5 bases. Per germline, CDR1 SGHTA and CDR2 FQGTGA. The V and J ends lost 5 bases and 5 bases respectively, with 14 bases between them. The length of the CDR3 is 14 residues. CDR3 in DNA: TGTGCCAGCAGCCCACCGGGGAATCGAGATACGCAGTATTTT. Protein: CASSPPGNRDTQYF.

In this sample, this clonotype turned up a few times. This chain uses TRBV4-1 with TRBJ1-1; TRBD1 might be the D (5 bases). Deletions cut 1 base from V and 6 bases from J, with 9 bases between. The CDR3 runs 13 residues. Germline CDR1 MGHRA, CDR2 YSYEKL. CDR3 in amino acids: CASSQGVQAEAFF. The CDR3 bases are TGCGCCAGCAGCCAAGGGGTACAGGCTGAAGCTTTCTTT.

In its sample, this clonotype was seen many times. The chain couples TRBV12-3 or TRBV12-4 to TRBJ2-5; 7 bases map to TRBD2. The CDR3 has 12 residues. V gave up 6 bases and J gave up 5 bases; unmatched junction bases: 3. This chain's CDR3 is CASRSGGETQYF. As DNA, the CDR3 is TGTGCCAGCAGATCCGGGGGGGAGACCCAGTACTTC.

The gene calls are TRBV11-3 and TRBJ2-3; 10 bases line up with TRBD2. After removal of 0 bases from V and 4 bases from J, the junction contained 19 bases not matched to a gene. Germline V gene sequence: CDR1 SGHNT, CDR2 YENEEA. The CDR3 runs 21 residues. CDR3 in amino acids: CASSLDRGRSTPSGRPDTQYF. In DNA, the CDR3 is TGTGCCAGCAGCTTAGATCGGGGCCGCTCTACCCCTAGCGGGAGACCAGATACGCAGTATTTT.

V is TRBV5-6 and J is TRBJ2-7; D perhaps matches TRBD1 (6 bases). The length of the CDR3 is 15 residues. V was pared by 4 bases and J by 2 bases, with 16 bases between. Looked up from germline, CDR1 is SGHDT and CDR2 is YYEEEE. The CDR3 DNA sequence: TGTGCCAGCAGCCTCAGGGGCGGAGGAGCCTACGAGCAGTACTTC. It yields the protein CASSLRGGGAYEQYF.

The chain joins TRBV5-6 to TRBJ2-5; D remains unclear. The CDR3 covers 16 residues. Germline V gene data show CDR1 as SGHDT and CDR2 as YYEEEE. V lost 1 base and J 4 bases, leaving 17 bases between the germline ends. CDR3 nucleotides: TGTGCCAGCAGCTTGAATTGGGGTACGGTGGGAGAGACCCAGTACTTC. It yields the protein CASSLNWGTVGETQYF.

The CDR3 DNA is TGCGCCAGCAGCCACCGTAAAGACGGGAACACTGAAGCTTTCTTT. Residues: CASSHRKDGNTEAFF. The genes are TRBV4-3 and TRBJ1-1; D ambiguous. Germline CDR1 and CDR2: LGHNA and YSLEER. The V end lost 3 bases, the J end lost 1 base, and 12 bases lay between the germline ends. The CDR3 contains 15 residues.

The rearrangement uses TRBV10-3 and TRBJ2-2; TRBD1 is a possible D gene (5 bases). The CDR3 spans 14 residues. V lost 2 bases, J lost 5 bases, and 9 bases lay in between. The germline V gene encodes CDR1 ENHRY and CDR2 SYGVKD. In nucleotides, the CDR3 is TGTGCCATCAGTGAGAATAAGGGGACCGGGGAGCTGTTTTTT. Protein: CAISENKGTGELFF.

The CDR3 protein is CASSPSGNRETQYF. CDR3 bases: TGTGCCAGCAGCCCCTCAGGGAATAGGGAGACCCAGTACTTC. V is TRBV5-5 and J is TRBJ2-5; possibly TRBD1 for D (5 bases). The CDR3 contains 14 residues. Trimming took off 4 bases at V and 5 bases at J, with 15 bases between the two ends. Germline V gene lookup returns CDR1 SGHKS and CDR2 YYEKEE (reference sequence).

This chain connects TRBV24-1 to TRBJ1-5, with D uncertain. The CDR3 has 15 residues. The V end was cut by 2 bases, the J end by 0 bases, with 7 bases between. The germline CDR1 and CDR2 sequences are KGHDR and SFDVKD. CDR3 sequence (DNA): TGTGCCACCAGTGATTCACAGCTTAGCAATCAGCCCCAGCATTTT. Its translation: CATSDSQLSNQPQHF.

The rearrangement joins TRBV20-1 to TRBJ1-5; no clear D. Trimming removed 0 bases from V and 12 bases from J, with 15 bases in between. CDR3 length: 13 amino acids. Germline CDR1 reads DFQATT; CDR2 reads SNEGSKA (reference sequence). CDR3 protein: CSARDPRRSNQHF. CDR3 DNA sequence: TGCAGTGCTAGAGATCCCAGGAGAAGTAACCAGCATTTT.

This clonotype was recorded at least ten times. V usage is TRBV29-1 and J usage is TRBJ2-7, with 8 bases aligning to TRBD1. This CDR3 comprises 17 residues. CDR1 and CDR2 from the germline V gene are SQVTM and ANQGSEA. V gave up 4 bases and J gave up 3 bases; unmatched junction bases: 17. The CDR3: CSVGGPGRTGSNYEQYF. DNA for the CDR3: TGCAGCGTTGGAGGGCCGGGTAGGACAGGGTCAAACTACGAGCAGTACTTC.

This clonotype was recorded at least ten times. This sequence joins TRBV19 and TRBJ2-3, with a possible D match to TRBD2 (5 bases). Germline loops: CDR1 LNHDA, CDR2 SQIVND (reference sequence). V lost 0 bases and J lost 4, with 8 bases in between. The CDR3 runs to 14 residues. CDR3 loop: CASSIEGRSDTQYF. The DNA for the CDR3 is TGTGCCAGTAGTATAGAAGGGAGATCAGATACGCAGTATTTT.

As concerns this clonotype: Germline is not matched at one junction end, which may reflect a read error. The CDR3 nucleotides are TGTGCCAGCAGCTACCGGGACGGAGGAGGGGAGACCCTGTACTTC. Translated: CASSYRDGGGETLYF. J is TRBJ2-5 and V is TRBV7-9; perhaps TRBD2 as D (6 bases). From germline, CDR1 is SEHNR and CDR2 FQNEAQ (reference sequence). The CDR3 length is 15 residues. Filled out from reference TRBV7-9 and TRBJ2-5, the complete variable domain reads DTGVSQNPRHKITKRGQNVTFRCDPISEHNRLYWYRQTLGQGPEFLTYFQNEAQLEKSRLLSDRFSAERPKGSFSTLEIQRTEQGDSAMYLCASSYRDGGGETLYFGPGTRLLVL.

This clonotype was counted between two and nine times. The chain combines TRBV4-3 with TRBJ2-3; D may correspond to TRBD1 or TRBD2 (5 bases each). The germline V gene has CDR1 LGHNA and CDR2 YSLEER. The CDR3 totals 13 residues. Trimming took off 4 bases at V and 6 bases at J, with 11 bases between the two ends. CDR3 region: CASSPAWGDTQYF. The CDR3 DNA reads as TGCGCCAGCAGCCCCGCCTGGGGGGATACGCAGTATTTT.